This T cell receptor beta chain stems from a study of OX40 agonist ivuxolimab in advanced cancers. Overall study results and limits: At 0.1 to 3.0 mg/kg, clonal expansion of CD4+ and CD8+ blood T cells had occurred by week 6.

This CDR3 is 15 amino acids long. Trimming pared 6 bases from V and 0 bases from J, leaving 14 bases between. Per the germline V gene, CDR1 is SGHTA and CDR2 is FQGNSA. Comments on this clone: As yet, its antigen is unknown.

The repertoire was sequenced with immunoSEQ multiplex PCR; TCRdb's copy has only in-frame clones and lacks some. The sample has some 70,000 clones, 75% to 90% seen once. The TCR comes from an adult with an advanced solid tumor such as melanoma, head and neck, liver or kidney cancer. Sequenced here: CD4+ or CD8+ T cells sorted from blood, sampled in a trial of the OX40 agonist ivuxolimab. The chain employs TRBV7-2 and TRBJ1-1; D is unclear. CDR3 residues: CASSFGPGMNTEAFF. CDR3 DNA: TGTGCCAGCAGTTTCGGACCGGGTATGAACACTGAAGCTTTCTTT.